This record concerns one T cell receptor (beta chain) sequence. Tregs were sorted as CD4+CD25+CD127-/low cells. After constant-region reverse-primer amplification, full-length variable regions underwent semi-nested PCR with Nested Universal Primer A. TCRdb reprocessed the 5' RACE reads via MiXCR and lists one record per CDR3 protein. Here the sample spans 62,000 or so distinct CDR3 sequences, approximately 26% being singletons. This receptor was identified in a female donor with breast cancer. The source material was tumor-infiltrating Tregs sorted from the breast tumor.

The CDR3 DNA follows: TGTGCCAGCAGCCACGGGACTACACTGTATTTT. Protein sequence: CASSHGTTLYF. The gene calls are TRBV3-1 and TRBJ2-3; 7 nucleotides line up with TRBD2. Per germline, CDR1 LGHDT and CDR2 YNNKEL (reference sequence). With 3 bases clipped from V and 14 bases from J, the junction kept 5 bases outside the gene matches. CDR3 length equals 11 residues.